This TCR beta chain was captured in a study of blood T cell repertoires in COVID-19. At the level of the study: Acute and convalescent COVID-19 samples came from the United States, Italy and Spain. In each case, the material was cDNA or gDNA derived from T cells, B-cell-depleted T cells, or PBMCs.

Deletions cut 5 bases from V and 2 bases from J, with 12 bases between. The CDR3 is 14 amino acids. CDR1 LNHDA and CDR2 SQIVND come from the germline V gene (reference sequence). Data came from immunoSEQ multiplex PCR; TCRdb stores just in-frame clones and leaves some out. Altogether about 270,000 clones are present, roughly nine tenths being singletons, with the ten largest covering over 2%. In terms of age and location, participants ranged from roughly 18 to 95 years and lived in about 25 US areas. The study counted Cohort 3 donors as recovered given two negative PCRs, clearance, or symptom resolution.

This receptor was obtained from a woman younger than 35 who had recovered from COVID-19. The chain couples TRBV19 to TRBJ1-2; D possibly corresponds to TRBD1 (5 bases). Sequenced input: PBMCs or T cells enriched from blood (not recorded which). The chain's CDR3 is CASSFFGGNYGYTF. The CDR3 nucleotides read TGTGCCAGTAGTTTTTTTGGGGGGAACTATGGCTACACCTTC.